This is a list of T cell receptor beta chains from one sample in a study of blood T cell repertoires in COVID-19. The repertoire was sequenced with immunoSEQ multiplex PCR; TCRdb's copy has only in-frame clones and lacks some. The profile shows roughly 220,000 clones, roughly four fifths of them singletons. Sequenced: PBMCs or T cells enriched from blood (not recorded which). Receptors were obtained from a woman between 35 and 50 years old with acute COVID-19. CDR3s include the opening cysteine and the closing phenylalanine or tryptophan. A D gene is named only where the DNA matches it firmly. Part of the rows lack a size; the others show once, few, many or a class for expanded clones.

v_gene	j_gene	d_gene	abundance	CDR3nt	CDR3aa
TRBV4-1	TRBJ2-3	-	few	TGCGCCAGCAGCCAAGTTGTATATGGGACTGGAGACACAGATACGCAGTATTTT	CASSQVVYGTGDTDTQYF
TRBV9	TRBJ2-7	TRBD2	-	TGTGCCAGCAGCCTCACTAGCGGGGGACCCTACGAGCAGTACTTC	CASSLTSGGPYEQYF
TRBV2	TRBJ1-2	-	few	TGTGCCAGCGTAGCAGGGAACTATGGCTACACCTTC	CASVAGNYGYTF
TRBV9	TRBJ2-7	-	once	TGTGCCAGCAGCGTAGGGACACATAGTACCTACGAGCAGTACTTC	CASSVGTHSTYEQYF
TRBV28	TRBJ1-5	TRBD1	few	TGTGCCAGCCAAGGGACAGCCTATCAGCCCCAGCATTTT	CASQGTAYQPQHF
TRBV7-8	TRBJ1-4	TRBD1	-	TGTGCCAGCAGCTTCGGGACAGTTAGAGAAAAACTGTTTTTT	CASSFGTVREKLFF
TRBV9	TRBJ2-1	TRBD2	-	TGTGCCAGCAGCCCCGTAGCGGGAGCGGTATACAATGAGCAGTTCTTC	CASSPVAGAVYNEQFF
TRBV2	TRBJ1-6	TRBD1	once	TGTGCCAGCAAAGGACAGGAGGTCTATAATTCACCCCTCCACTTT	CASKGQEVYNSPLHF
TRBV5-8	TRBJ1-2	TRBD1	-	TGTGCCAGCAGAACGGGACCGGGACAGGGAAAGTTTAACTATGGCTACACCTTC	CASRTGPGQGKFNYGYTF
TRBV30	TRBJ2-1	-	few	TGTGCCTGGAGAGTCGTTACCGAGCTCAATGAGCAGTTCTTC	CAWRVVTELNEQFF
TRBV5-4	TRBJ1-1	-	-	TGTGCCAGCAGCATGGGGCCCAGGGGCACTGAAGCTTTCTTT	CASSMGPRGTEAFF
TRBV6-5	TRBJ2-6	-	-	TGTGCCAGCAAAACAGGCTCTGGGGCCAACGTCCTGACTTTC	CASKTGSGANVLTF
TRBV2	TRBJ2-3	-	-	TGTGCCAGTATCAACAGGATACCTAGCACAGATACGCAGTATTTT	CASINRIPSTDTQYF
TRBV28	TRBJ2-5	TRBD1	-	TGTGCCAGCAGCATACCAGGGGGCGGAAAAGAGACCCAGTACTTC	CASSIPGGGKETQYF
TRBV6-6	TRBJ2-1	-	-	TGTGCCAGCAGTTACTCTCAGGGGAGGGCCAATGAGCAGTTCTTC	CASSYSQGRANEQFF
TRBV9	TRBJ1-2	TRBD1	-	TGTGCCAGCAGCGGGGGCCGGGACAGGGAAGCTAACTATGGCTACACCTTC	CASSGGRDREANYGYTF
TRBV20-1	TRBJ1-2	-	-	TGCAGTGCTAGTAGCGGGGGCAGAGGCTACACCTTC	CSASSGGRGYTF
TRBV29-1	TRBJ1-4	TRBD1	-	TGCAGCGTTGAAGACGCTGGACAGGGGGATGAAAAACTGTTTTTT	CSVEDAGQGDEKLFF
TRBV20-1	TRBJ2-1	-	once	TGCAGTGCTCCCTATTTCGATGAGCAGTTCTTC	CSAPYFDEQFF
TRBV7-8	TRBJ2-3	TRBD1	-	TGTGCCAGCAGCCCGAGGACAGGCAGCACAGATACGCAGTATTTT	CASSPRTGSTDTQYF
TRBV3-1/TRBV3-2	TRBJ2-1	-	-	TGTGCCAGCAGCCTTAGACAGGTCAATGGGAATGAGCAGTTCTTC	CASSLRQVNGNEQFF
TRBV6-6	TRBJ1-4	TRBD1	-	TGTGCCAGCAGTTTCGCCGGGACAGGGAATGAAAAACTGTTTTTT	CASSFAGTGNEKLFF
TRBV11-2	TRBJ2-3	-	-	TGTGCCAGCAGTCATCTCAGGGGTGAAGCCACAGATACGCAGTATTTT	CASSHLRGEATDTQYF
TRBV4-3	TRBJ1-5	-	-	TGCGCCAGCAGCCAAGATTCCGGACTCAACAATCAGCCCCAGCATTTT	CASSQDSGLNNQPQHF
TRBV2	TRBJ1-4	TRBD1	-	TGTGCCAGCAGTCTACAACAGGGGGCTTATGAAAAACTGTTTTTT	CASSLQQGAYEKLFF
TRBV4-1	TRBJ1-2	TRBD1	-	TGCGCCAGCAGCCGCGCCGGGACAGCTAGCTATGGCTACACCTTC	CASSRAGTASYGYTF
TRBV2	TRBJ2-1	-	-	TGTGCCAGCAGTGAATCTACAGGGCGGGGGTACAATGAGCAGTTCTTC	CASSESTGRGYNEQFF
TRBV6-5	TRBJ1-2	-	once	TGTGCCACCCGAGACACTTCATATGGCTACACCTTC	CATRDTSYGYTF
TRBV18	TRBJ1-3	TRBD1	-	TGTGCCAGCTCACCACCGCCGGGACAGGGAAACACCATATATTTT	CASSPPPGQGNTIYF
TRBV9	TRBJ1-4	TRBD1	-	TGTGCCAGCAGCGACGGGACAGTTAATGAAAAACTGTTTTTT	CASSDGTVNEKLFF
TRBV4-3	TRBJ1-4	TRBD1	-	TGCGCCAGCAGCCAATCCACGAGCCAGGGGGGAACTAATGAAAAACTGTTTTTT	CASSQSTSQGGTNEKLFF
TRBV9	TRBJ1-1	TRBD1	-	TGTGCCAGCAGCGTAGGTACAGGGGGGACTGAAGCTTTCTTT	CASSVGTGGTEAFF
TRBV11-2	TRBJ2-1	TRBD2	few	TGTGCCAGCAGGTTACACGCGGGAGGCTACAATGAGCAGTTCTTC	CASRLHAGGYNEQFF
TRBV30	TRBJ2-6	TRBD1	-	TGTGCCTGGAGTAAGGGACAGGGTTACTCTGGGGCCAACGTCCTGACTTTC	CAWSKGQGYSGANVLTF
TRBV2	TRBJ2-2	TRBD2	-	TGTGCCAGCAGGTCCGGACTAGCGGGAGTAACCGGGGAGCTGTTTTTT	CASRSGLAGVTGELFF
TRBV6-5	TRBJ2-5	TRBD1	-	TGTGTCACTGGACAGGAAGAGACCCAGTACTTC	CVTGQEETQYF
TRBV28	TRBJ2-7	TRBD1	-	TGTGCCAGCAGCCCCACAGGGGCTGGATCCTACGAGCAGTACTTC	CASSPTGAGSYEQYF
TRBV7-9	TRBJ2-7	-	-	TGTGCCAGCAGCTCTAGCGCTAGGACAGCGGGGAAAAAGTACTTC	CASSSSARTAGKKYF
TRBV27	TRBJ2-3	-	-	TGTGCCAGCGCTCCCGTGGGCACGGGCACAGATACGCAGTATTTT	CASAPVGTGTDTQYF
TRBV18	TRBJ1-3	-	-	TGTGCCAGCTCACCACTCCTTATCCGGGGTCCTGGAAACACCATATATTTT	CASSPLLIRGPGNTIYF
TRBV19	TRBJ2-2	TRBD1	-	TGTGCCAGTAGTAAGGGACAGGGGGTCCTGAACACCGGGGAGCTGTTTTTT	CASSKGQGVLNTGELFF
TRBV23-1	TRBJ1-2	TRBD1	-	TGCGCCAGCAGTCAATCCGACAGGGTGGGCTATGGCTACACCTTC	CASSQSDRVGYGYTF
TRBV21-1	TRBJ1-1	-	-	TGTGCCAGCAGCACCCAGGCACAGATGAACACTGAAGCTTTCTTT	CASSTQAQMNTEAFF
TRBV27	TRBJ2-3	-	-	TGTGCCAGCAGTTCAGAAACAGATACGCAGTATTTT	CASSSETDTQYF
TRBV20-1	TRBJ1-5	TRBD1	-	TGCAGTGCTAGTAAAGGGGGCCTCTACCAGCCCCAGCATTTT	CSASKGGLYQPQHF
TRBV11-2	TRBJ2-3	-	-	TGTGCCAGCAGCGTAACTAGCACAGATACGCAGTATTTT	CASSVTSTDTQYF
TRBV29-1	TRBJ2-2	-	-	TGCAGCGTCCGGACAACTCTCACCGGGGAGCTGTTTTTT	CSVRTTLTGELFF
TRBV4-1	TRBJ2-1	TRBD1	once	TGCGCCAGCAGCCAAGATAGGGGGCCCTACAATGAGCAGTTCTTC	CASSQDRGPYNEQFF
TRBV2	TRBJ2-5	-	-	TGTGCCAGCAGTGAAGATATCGGGAACCCCCAAGAGACCCAGTACTTC	CASSEDIGNPQETQYF
TRBV19	TRBJ1-5	-	-	TGTGCCAGTAGTATTGGGGGGTATCAGCCCCAGCATTTT	CASSIGGYQPQHF
TRBV5-1	TRBJ2-3	-	-	TGCGCCAGCAGCCCTTTGGAGACTAGTACCACAGATACGCAGTATTTT	CASSPLETSTTDTQYF
TRBV27	TRBJ2-1	TRBD2	once	TGTGCCAGCAGTTTATCTTCTCTAGCGGGGGGTACCTACAATGAGCAGTTCTTC	CASSLSSLAGGTYNEQFF
TRBV18	TRBJ1-1	-	-	TGTGCCAGCTCACCATCGGGGGTACCCACTGAAGCTTTCTTT	CASSPSGVPTEAFF
TRBV19	TRBJ1-5	TRBD1	-	TGTGCCAGTGGTGTGACAGGGGAGAGTCAGCCCCAGCATTTT	CASGVTGESQPQHF
TRBV27	TRBJ1-1	-	-	TGTGCCAGCAGGACCCTGGGGAGAGGTGAAGCTTTCTTT	CASRTLGRGEAFF
TRBV7-8	TRBJ2-7	TRBD2	-	TGTGCCAGCAGCTTAGGAACTAGCGGGGGGACCTACGAGCAGTACTTC	CASSLGTSGGTYEQYF
TRBV27	TRBJ1-6	-	-	TGTGCCAGCAGTCCTCAGGGGTATAATTCACCCCTCCACTTT	CASSPQGYNSPLHF
TRBV5-1	TRBJ1-6	TRBD1	-	TGCGCCAGCAGCTTGGGGCCTGACAGGGGTAATTCACCCCTCCACTTT	CASSLGPDRGNSPLHF
TRBV5-1	TRBJ1-3	-	-	TGCGCCAGCAGCTTGCCGGACAGCTCTGGAAACACCATATATTTT	CASSLPDSSGNTIYF